The 5 T cell receptor beta chains given below trace back to one sample, sequenced in a study of blood T cell repertoires in COVID-19. Clones were sequenced by immunoSEQ multiplex PCR, and TCRdb holds only the in-frame ones, with some missing. The sample lists roughly 68,000 clones; around 90% were seen once. The sequencing sample was made of peripheral blood. Receptor source: a man aged 45-65 years with acute or convalescent COVID-19.

The chain joins TRBV7-7 to TRBJ1-1; D is uncertain. The germline V gene has CDR1 SSHAT and CDR2 FNYEAQ (reference sequence). This CDR3 comprises 13 residues. V was pared by 1 base and J by 3 bases, with 6 bases between. The CDR3 DNA follows: TGTGCCAGCAGCTTAGTACCGGACACTGAAGCTTTCTTT. Residues: CASSLVPDTEAFF.

The rearrangement joins TRBV25-1 to TRBJ1-5; the D is unclear. CDR1 and CDR2 from the germline V gene are MGHDK and SYGVNS. The CDR3 length is 14 residues. V lost 5 bases and J lost 2, with 10 bases in between. DNA for the CDR3: TGTGCCAGCAGTCGAGGGTACGGCAATCAGCCCCAGCATTTT. This gives the protein CASSRGYGNQPQHF.

This clone was found once. The chain uses TRBV27 and TRBJ2-7; 9 nucleotides agree with TRBD1. The V and J ends lost 7 bases and 3 bases, in that order; junction bases with no gene match: 1. The CDR3 consists of 12 residues. The V gene's germline CDR1 is MNHEY and CDR2 SMNVEV (reference sequence). CDR3 loop: CASKTGGYEQYF. In nucleotides, the CDR3 is TGTGCCAGCAAGACAGGGGGCTACGAGCAGTACTTC.

This rearrangement joins TRBV20-1 to TRBJ2-5, with 9 positions matching TRBD1. Germline CDR1 DFQATT, CDR2 SNEGSKA (reference sequence). V dropped 3 bases and J dropped 4; count of bases not matched to a gene: 6. This CDR3 is built from 14 residues. CDR3 DNA sequence: TGCAGTGCTAGTCACAGGGGGCGAGGAGAGACCCAGTACTTC. This encodes CSASHRGRGETQYF.

The rearrangement links TRBV20-1 to TRBJ1-3, with D uncertain. The CDR3 totals 14 residues. The V end lost 3 bases, the J end lost 3 bases, and 12 bases lay between the germline ends. Germline loops: CDR1 DFQATT, CDR2 SNEGSKA (reference sequence). The CDR3 DNA is TGCAGTGCTAGTACGTCTACGTATGGAAACACCATATATTTT. Translated, it gives CSASTSTYGNTIYF.